These T cell receptor beta chains were read from a single sample in a study of shared clonotypes between healthy human individuals. Here immunoSEQ multiplex PCR was the method, and the copy in TCRdb shows in-frame clones only, minus some. The repertoire holds about 600,000 clones, with roughly 79% as singletons. The source material was PBMCs. The receptors originated from a woman aged 40 to 50 in good health. Some clones in this sample may be carry-over from other donors' samples. CDR3s include the opening cysteine and the closing phenylalanine or tryptophan. D genes are given only for firm matches. Clone size is stated in some rows and not others, as once, few, many or a class when expanded.

j_gene	v_gene	abundance	d_gene	CDR3aa	CDR3nt
TRBJ2-2	TRBV7-9	NA	TRBD2	CASSSSGRGSTGELFF	TGTGCCAGCAGCTCCAGCGGGAGGGGAAGCACCGGGGAGCTGTTTTTT
TRBJ2-1	TRBV5-4	NA	NA	CASSLNAAGINNEQFF	TGTGCCAGCAGCTTGAATGCCGCCGGCATTAACAATGAGCAGTTCTTC
TRBJ2-7	TRBV4-2	once	NA	CASSQGEPYEQYF	TGTGCCAGCAGCCAAGGGGAGCCCTACGAGCAGTACTTC
TRBJ2-1	TRBV7-2	NA	TRBD2	CASSLSGLAVSYNEQFF	TGTGCCAGCAGCCTAAGTGGACTAGCGGTTTCCTACAATGAGCAGTTCTTC
TRBJ1-5	TRBV5-1	NA	NA	CASSPQGEDQPQHF	TGCGCCAGCAGCCCCCAGGGTGAAGATCAGCCCCAGCATTTT
TRBJ2-7	TRBV28	NA	TRBD2	CARSSRERCYEQYF	TGTGCCAGGTCTTCGCGGGAGAGGTGCTACGAGCAGTACTTC
TRBJ2-6	TRBV19	NA	NA	CASSTTSDGSGANVLTF	TGTGCCAGTAGTACAACTTCGGACGGATCTGGGGCCAACGTCCTGACTTTC
TRBJ1-5	TRBV9	NA	NA	CASSVVGNQPQHF	TGTGCCAGCAGCGTAGTGGGCAATCAGCCCCAGCATTTT
TRBJ2-1	TRBV9	NA	NA	CASSVGLLEPGNEQFF	TGTGCCAGCAGCGTAGGCCTATTAGAACCAGGGAATGAGCAGTTCTTC
TRBJ2-1	TRBV5-1	NA	TRBD2	CASSFGTSDHNEQFF	TGCGCCAGCAGCTTCGGGACTAGCGACCACAATGAGCAGTTCTTC
TRBJ2-7	TRBV4-1	NA	NA	CASSQTGLAYEQYF	TGCGCCAGCAGCCAAACGGGACTCGCGTACGAGCAGTACTTC
TRBJ2-2	TRBV25-1	NA	TRBD1	CASGDRGLGTGELFF	TGTGCCAGTGGAGACAGGGGGTTAGGGACCGGGGAGCTGTTTTTT
TRBJ2-1	TRBV19	NA	TRBD2	CASSMSGNSYNEQFF	TGTGCCAGTAGTATGAGCGGGAACTCCTACAATGAGCAGTTCTTC
TRBJ1-3	TRBV4-1	NA	NA	CASSQAGRAGNTIYF	TGCGCCAGCAGCCAAGCGGGGAGGGCTGGAAACACCATATATTTT
TRBJ2-1	TRBV19	NA	NA	CASSIDLGAYNEQFF	TGTGCCAGTAGTATAGATCTAGGGGCTTACAATGAGCAGTTCTTC
TRBJ2-7	TRBV14	NA	NA	CASGQNYEQYF	TGTGCCAGCGGACAGAACTACGAGCAGTACTTC
TRBJ2-1	TRBV11-3	NA	NA	CASSLGRGLYNEQFF	TGTGCCAGCAGCTTAGGGAGGGGGCTATACAATGAGCAGTTCTTC
TRBJ1-2	TRBV7-7	NA	NA	CASSLEGRDEWSDTF	TGTGCCAGCAGCTTAGAGGGCAGGGATGAATGGAGCGACACCTTC
TRBJ2-3	TRBV9	NA	TRBD2	CASSVEVGGRTDTQYF	TGTGCCAGCAGCGTAGAGGTGGGAGGGCGCACAGATACGCAGTATTTT
TRBJ1-5	TRBV19	NA	NA	CASSIGAPSNQPQHF	TGTGCCAGTAGTATTGGGGCCCCTAGCAATCAGCCCCAGCATTTT
TRBJ1-1	TRBV4-1	few	NA	CASSRRTELNTEAFF	TGCGCCAGCAGCCGCCGGACAGAGCTAAACACTGAAGCTTTCTTT
TRBJ2-2	TRBV30	NA	NA	CASNPGDKGGGNTGELFF	TGTGCCTCAAACCCGGGCGACAAAGGGGGAGGGAACACCGGGGAGCTGTTTTTT
TRBJ1-1	TRBV7-3	NA	NA	CASSLSAGGVHTEAFF	TGTGCCAGCAGCTTAAGCGCTGGGGGTGTTCACACTGAAGCTTTCTTT
TRBJ1-1	TRBV29-1	once	NA	CSAMGDARGNTEAFF	TGCAGCGCTATGGGGGACGCGAGGGGAAACACTGAAGCTTTCTTT
TRBJ2-3	TRBV28	NA	NA	CASSLTSFTDTQYF	TGTGCCAGCAGTCTCACAAGTTTCACAGATACGCAGTATTTT
TRBJ2-5	TRBV18	NA	NA	CASSPGRFQETQYF	TGTGCCAGCTCACCAGGACGTTTCCAAGAGACCCAGTACTTC
TRBJ2-7	TRBV6-1	NA	NA	CASSGREPWIGDEQYF	TGTGCCAGCAGTGGACGGGAACCTTGGATCGGGGACGAGCAGTACTTC
TRBJ1-2	TRBV28	NA	NA	CASSSIGGGRRGYTF	TGTGCCAGCAGTTCCATTGGGGGGGGGCGCCGTGGCTACACCTTC
TRBJ2-5	TRBV5-1	NA	NA	CASSLVPSNQETQYF	TGCGCCAGCAGCTTGGTGCCTAGCAATCAAGAGACCCAGTACTTC
TRBJ2-2	TRBV5-6	NA	TRBD1	CASSLTGINTGELFF	TGTGCCAGCAGCCTGACAGGGATAAACACCGGGGAGCTGTTTTTT
TRBJ1-3	TRBV10-2	NA	NA	CASRTQSDGSGNTIYF	TGCGCCAGCAGGACCCAGTCGGACGGCTCTGGAAACACCATATATTTT
TRBJ2-3	TRBV5-5	NA	NA	CASSLNDPTDTQYF	TGTGCCAGCAGCTTGAACGACCCCACAGATACGCAGTATTTT
TRBJ2-7	TRBV19	NA	NA	CASSIAQGPYEQYF	TGTGCCAGTAGTATAGCTCAGGGGCCGTACGAGCAGTACTTC
TRBJ2-1	TRBV27	NA	TRBD2	CASRTSGRYNEQFF	TGTGCCAGCAGAACTAGCGGGAGATACAATGAGCAGTTCTTC
TRBJ2-1	TRBV10-1	NA	TRBD1	CASVPGQGTYYSGEFF	TGCGCCAGCGTACCAGGACAGGGAACGTACTACAGTGGAGAGTTCTTC
TRBJ1-1	TRBV27	NA	NA	CASSLSSRGDTEAFF	TGTGCCAGCAGTTTATCCTCCCGGGGGGACACTGAAGCTTTCTTT
TRBJ1-4	TRBV15	NA	NA	CATSRDPGKDEKLFF	TGTGCCACCAGCAGAGATCCGGGGAAGGATGAAAAACTGTTTTTT
TRBJ2-3	TRBV5-1	few	NA	CASSLGASAPPDTQYF	TGCGCCAGCAGCTTGGGGGCTAGCGCCCCCCCAGATACGCAGTATTTT
TRBJ2-7	TRBV2	NA	TRBD2	CASSEGGAGEIEQYF	TGTGCCAGCAGTGAAGGAGGAGCGGGAGAGATCGAGCAGTACTTC
TRBJ1-1	TRBV7-9	few	NA	CASSQNTEAFF	TGTGCCAGCAGCCAGAACACTGAAGCTTTCTTT
TRBJ2-2	TRBV30	NA	NA	CAWQLSPGELFF	TGTGCCTGGCAGCTCTCTCCCGGGGAGCTGTTTTTT
TRBJ1-5	TRBV5-5	NA	NA	CASSLRGHQPQHF	TGTGCCAGCAGCTTGAGGGGCCATCAGCCCCAGCATTTT
TRBJ2-3	TRBV10-3	NA	NA	CAISDRRYTDTQYF	TGTGCCATCAGCGACAGGCGCTACACAGATACGCAGTATTTT
TRBJ2-7	TRBV5-1	NA	NA	CASSLGGFYEQYF	TGCGCCAGCAGCTTAGGGGGTTTCTACGAGCAGTACTTC
TRBJ2-7	TRBV7-8	NA	NA	CASSNSYEQYF	TGTGCCAGCAGCAACTCCTACGAGCAGTACTTC
TRBJ1-6	TRBV30	NA	NA	CAWSGGDNSPLHF	TGTGCCTGGAGTGGGGGAGATAATTCACCCCTCCACTTT
TRBJ2-2	TRBV14	NA	TRBD2	CASSRLNGRATPPGDTGELFF	TGTGCCAGCAGCCGCTTAAACGGGAGGGCCACCCCGCCAGGGGACACCGGGGAGCTGTTTTTT
TRBJ1-3	TRBV9	NA	NA	CASSVDRDGNTIYF	TGTGCCAGCAGCGTAGACAGGGATGGAAACACCATATATTTT
TRBJ2-7	TRBV5-8	NA	TRBD1	CASSLDRGGYEQYF	TGTGCCAGCAGTCTGGACAGGGGGGGCTACGAGCAGTACTTC
TRBJ1-1	TRBV11-2	NA	NA	CASSLVGSNTEAFF	TGTGCCAGCAGCTTAGTCGGTTCGAACACTGAAGCTTTCTTT
TRBJ1-2	TRBV7-3	once	NA	CASSLGGGGGYTF	TGTGCCAGCAGCTTAGGGGGAGGAGGTGGCTACACCTTC
TRBJ2-7	TRBV11-3	NA	NA	CASSLAGTSGEQYF	TGTGCCAGCAGCTTAGCCGGGACCTCTGGCGAGCAGTACTTC
TRBJ2-3	TRBV6-4	NA	NA	CASSDSSDTQYF	TGTGCCAGCAGTGACTCTAGTGATACGCAGTATTTT